This T cell receptor beta chain was found in a study of blood T cell repertoires in COVID-19. Study-wide context: Sites across the United States, Italy and Spain contributed samples from acute and convalescent COVID-19. PBMCs, B-cell-depleted T cells, or T cells provided the cDNA or gDNA that made up the material.

CDR1 is SNHLY, CDR2 FYNNEI, per germline. V dropped 8 bases and J dropped 9; count of bases not matched to a gene: 9. This CDR3 region has 14 residues. In the study's own analysis: Amplification with reference gene primers provided the estimates of nucleated cell counts. Clones were sequenced by immunoSEQ multiplex PCR, and TCRdb holds only the in-frame ones, with some missing. V and J calls and clone size are those listed in that table; D and trimming were worked out from the DNA. Among around 620,000 clones listed, around 90% were seen once. This TCR derives from a young woman with acute or convalescent COVID-19. Sequencing input: peripheral blood. The chain carries TRBV2 and TRBJ1-6; TRBD1 agrees at 8 bases. The CDR3 DNA sequence: TGTGCCAGCGGGATTGGACAGGGCGTTTCACCCCTCCACTTT. Its translation: CASGIGQGVSPLHF. Based on the CDR3 plus reference TRBV2 and TRBJ1-6, the full variable domain is EPEVTQTPSHQVTQMGQEVILRCVPISNHLYFYWYRQILGQKVEFLVSFYNNEISEKSEIFDDQFSVERPDGSNFTLKIRSTKLEDSAMYFCASGIGQGVSPLHFGNGTRLTVT.